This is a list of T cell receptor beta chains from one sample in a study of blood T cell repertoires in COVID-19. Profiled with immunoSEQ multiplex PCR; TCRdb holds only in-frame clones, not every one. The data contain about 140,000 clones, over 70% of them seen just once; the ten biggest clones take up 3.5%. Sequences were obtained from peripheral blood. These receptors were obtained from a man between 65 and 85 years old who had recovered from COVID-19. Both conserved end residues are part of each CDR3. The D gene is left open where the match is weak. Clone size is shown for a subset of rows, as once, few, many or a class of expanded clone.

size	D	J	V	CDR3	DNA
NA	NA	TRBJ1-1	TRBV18	CASSHAKLTGNTEAFF	TGTGCCAGCTCACACGCGAAGCTGACAGGGAACACTGAAGCTTTCTTT
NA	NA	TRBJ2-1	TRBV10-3	CAISPSQKRMNEQFF	TGTGCCATCTCTCCTAGCCAAAAGAGAATGAATGAGCAGTTCTTC
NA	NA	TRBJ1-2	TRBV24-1	CATSEGRVGYTF	TGTGCCACCAGTGAAGGTCGGGTTGGCTACACCTTC
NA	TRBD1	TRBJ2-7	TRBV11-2	CASSSRDRGSYEQYF	TGTGCCAGCAGCTCCCGGGACAGGGGTTCCTACGAGCAGTACTTC
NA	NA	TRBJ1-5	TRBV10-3	CAISEGGGGQPQHF	TGTGCCATCAGTGAAGGTGGCGGTGGCCAGCCCCAGCATTTT
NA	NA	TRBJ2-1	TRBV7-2	CASSLEALGQFF	TGTGCCAGCAGCTTAGAGGCACTAGGTCAGTTCTTC
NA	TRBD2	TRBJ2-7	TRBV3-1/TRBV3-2	CASSQDALAGSYEQYF	TGTGCCAGCAGCCAAGACGCGCTAGCGGGCTCCTACGAGCAGTACTTC
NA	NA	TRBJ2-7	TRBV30	CAWSDPRAGGPYEQYF	TGTGCCTGGAGTGACCCCCGGGCAGGGGGGCCCTACGAGCAGTACTTC
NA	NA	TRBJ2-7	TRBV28	CASSFEREPSSYEQYF	TGTGCCAGCAGTTTCGAACGGGAGCCGAGCTCCTACGAGCAGTACTTC
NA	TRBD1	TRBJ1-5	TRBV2	CASNYRGKEPQHF	TGTGCCAGCAACTACAGGGGGAAGGAGCCCCAGCATTTT
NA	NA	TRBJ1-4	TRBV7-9	CASSLGEQGSYEKLFF	TGTGCCAGCAGCTTAGGAGAACAGGGATCATATGAAAAACTGTTTTTT
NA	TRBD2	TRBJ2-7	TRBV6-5	CASSYWGTSGSYEQYF	TGTGCCAGCAGTTACTGGGGGACTAGCGGCTCCTACGAGCAGTACTTC
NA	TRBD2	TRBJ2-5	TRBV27	CASSPGLDPGETQYF	TGTGCCAGCAGTCCGGGACTAGACCCTGGAGAGACCCAGTACTTC
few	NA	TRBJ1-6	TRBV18	CASSLSAQGRRNSPLHF	TGTGCCAGCTCACTTTCTGCCCAGGGGCGCAGGAATTCACCCCTCCACTTT
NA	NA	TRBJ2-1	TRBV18	CASSPPQGIVSEQFF	TGTGCCAGCTCACCACCGCAGGGCATAGTGTCTGAGCAGTTCTTC
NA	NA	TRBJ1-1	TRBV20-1	CSASPGNTEAFF	TGCAGTGCTAGTCCGGGGAACACTGAAGCTTTCTTT
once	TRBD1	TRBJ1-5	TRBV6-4	CASSDRDSRGPQHF	TGTGCCAGCAGTGACCGGGACAGCCGAGGGCCCCAGCATTTT
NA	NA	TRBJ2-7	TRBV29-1	CSFLDSNNYEQYF	TGCAGCTTTTTGGACAGCAATAATTACGAGCAGTACTTC
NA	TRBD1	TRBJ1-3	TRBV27	CASSRDRGNTIYF	TGTGCCAGCAGTCGGGACAGGGGAAACACCATATATTTT
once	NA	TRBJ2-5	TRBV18	CASSPPSVQETQYF	TGTGCCAGCTCACCACCGTCGGTCCAAGAGACCCAGTACTTC
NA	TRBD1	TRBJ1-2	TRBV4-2	CASSQDRDRMDGYTF	TGTGCCAGCAGCCAAGATCGGGACAGAATGGACGGCTACACCTTC
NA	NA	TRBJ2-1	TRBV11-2	CASSWAGTYNEQFF	TGTGCCAGCAGTTGGGCGGGAACCTACAATGAGCAGTTCTTC
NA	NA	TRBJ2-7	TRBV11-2	CASSLEAPGRGLYEQYF	TGTGCCAGCAGCTTAGAAGCTCCGGGACGGGGACTTTACGAGCAGTACTTC
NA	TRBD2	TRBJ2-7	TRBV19	CASSPWTSDEQYF	TGTGCCAGTAGTCCTTGGACTAGCGACGAGCAGTACTTC
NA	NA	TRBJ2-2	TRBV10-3	CAISGADPITGELFF	TGTGCCATCAGTGGAGCGGACCCGATAACCGGGGAGCTGTTTTTT
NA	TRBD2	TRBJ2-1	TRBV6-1	CASSGTLAGLSYNEQFF	TGTGCCAGCAGTGGCACTCTAGCGGGACTATCCTACAATGAGCAGTTCTTC
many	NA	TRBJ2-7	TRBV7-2	CASSSAATQYF	TGTGCCAGCAGCTCCGCCGCTACCCAGTACTTC
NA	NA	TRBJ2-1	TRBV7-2	CASSSDYETYNEQFF	TGTGCCAGCAGTTCAGACTATGAGACCTACAATGAGCAGTTCTTC